A selection of T cell receptor beta chains follows, all from one sample in a study of regulatory T cells in long-lasting Graves disease. From the multiplex PCR reads, TCRdb called clonotypes with MiXCR, one entry per CDR3 protein. The repertoire has 530,000 or so distinct CDR3 sequences, around an eighth of them found once; the top ten carry over 7.5%. These data were also filed under a second study, of T cells in Graves' hyperthyroidism and ophthalmopathy.

The sequences come from peripheral blood mononuclear cells (PBMCs), collected at new diagnosis, from a patient treated with antithyroid drugs. These receptor sequences come from a man younger than 40 with Graves disease. Each CDR3 is given with its conserved first and last residue. Each record gives: D gene, clone size, J gene, V gene, CDR3 length, CDR3 protein, CDR3 DNA. D genes are given only for firm matches. Not all rows give a size; the values are once, few, many and, for expanded clones, a class.

D: .; size: many; J: TRBJ1-2; V: TRBV30; length: 12; CDR3: CAWAPGGMGYTF; DNA: TGTGCCTGGGCCCCGGGGGGCATGGGCTACACCTTC
D: TRBD1; size: many; J: TRBJ2-2; V: TRBV29-1; length: 15; CDR3: CSVEVDRGLVGELFF; DNA: TGCAGCGTTGAAGTAGACAGGGGGCTGGTCGGGGAGCTGTTTTTT
D: TRBD1; size: many; J: TRBJ1-2; V: TRBV10-2; length: 16; CDR3: CASSAGKGAVRGGYTF; DNA: TGCGCCAGCAGTGCAGGGAAGGGGGCCGTCCGAGGAGGCTACACCTTC
D: .; size: .; J: TRBJ2-3; V: TRBV20-1; length: 13; CDR3: CSARQSGPPTQYF; DNA: TGCAGTGCTCGCCAGAGCGGTCCCCCTACGCAGTATTTT
D: .; size: many; J: TRBJ2-7; V: TRBV5-1; length: 11; CDR3: CASREAGEQYF; DNA: TGCGCCAGCAGGGAAGCAGGCGAGCAGTACTTC
D: TRBD1; size: .; J: TRBJ2-3; V: TRBV20-1; length: 13; CDR3: CGANRQGPDTQYF; DNA: TGCGGTGCTAATAGACAGGGACCAGATACGCAGTATTTT
D: .; size: .; J: TRBJ1-2; V: TRBV19; length: 14; CDR3: CASSIGHDIGGYTF; DNA: TGTGCCAGTAGTATCGGGCACGACATCGGAGGCTACACCTTC
D: .; size: many; J: TRBJ2-3; V: TRBV29-1; length: 15; CDR3: CSVVGQGGHGDTQYF; DNA: TGCAGCGTTGTGGGGCAGGGCGGCCATGGAGATACGCAGTATTTT
D: TRBD2; size: few; J: TRBJ2-7; V: TRBV10-1; length: 16; CDR3: CASSESIAGDPYEQYF; DNA: TGCGCCAGCAGTGAGTCTATAGCGGGAGACCCCTACGAGCAGTACTTC
D: .; size: few; J: TRBJ1-5; V: TRBV27; length: 14; CDR3: CASSWTVGDQPQHF; DNA: TGTGCCAGCAGTTGGACAGTTGGAGATCAGCCCCAGCATTTT
D: .; size: few; J: TRBJ1-5; V: TRBV4-2; length: 16; CDR3: CASSQEFAGGDQPQHF; DNA: TGTGCCAGCAGCCAAGAGTTCGCGGGGGGCGATCAGCCCCAGCATTTT
D: .; size: many; J: TRBJ2-7; V: TRBV12-3/TRBV12-4; length: 12; CDR3: CASSSGVGEQYF; DNA: TGTGCCAGCAGTTCAGGAGTAGGTGAGCAGTACTTC
D: .; size: many; J: TRBJ1-2; V: TRBV2; length: 17; CDR3: CASSEALRGLMVYGYTF; DNA: TGTGCCAGCAGTGAAGCGCTTCGGGGGCTCATGGTCTATGGCTACACCTTC
D: .; size: many; J: TRBJ1-2; V: TRBV6-9; length: 13; CDR3: CASRYQGPYGYTF; DNA: TGTGCCAGCAGATATCAGGGTCCCTATGGCTACACCTTC
D: .; size: many; J: TRBJ1-1; V: TRBV28; length: 15; CDR3: CASRTHLGGNTEAFF; DNA: TGTGCCAGCAGGACCCATTTGGGGGGGAACACTGAAGCTTTCTTT
D: .; size: many; J: TRBJ1-1; V: TRBV25-1; length: 13; CDR3: CASSEVYRTEAFF; DNA: TGTGCCAGCAGTGAAGTTTATCGCACTGAAGCTTTCTTT